These T cell receptor beta chains were read from a single sample in a study of T cell responses to AZD1222 COVID-19 vaccine. Using immunoSEQ multiplex PCR, the repertoire was profiled, and TCRdb retains in-frame clones only, with some absent. The sample carries some 140,000 clones, roughly 90% recorded once. The sample was peripheral blood, taken on day 0 of AZD1222 vaccination. These receptors were collected from an adult in good health. The CDR3 runs from the conserved cysteine through the conserved F or W. A D gene is named only where the DNA matches it firmly. Rows give clone size only sometimes, using once, few, many, or a class for an expanded clone.

-	TRBJ2-6	TRBV5-4	-	TGTGCCAGCAGCCCTGAGGCAGGGGCCAACGTCCTGACTTTC	CASSPEAGANVLTF
-	TRBJ1-3	TRBV4-3	-	TGCGCCAGCAGCCAAGACCACGACTCTGGAAACACCATATATTTT	CASSQDHDSGNTIYF
-	TRBJ2-3	TRBV30	-	TGTGCCTGGGAGAAAAAGGGTTCAGATACGCAGTATTTT	CAWEKKGSDTQYF
TRBD2	TRBJ2-1	TRBV6-5	-	TGTGCCAGCAGTTACTATGCGGGAGGCCAGGGTGAGCAGTTCTTC	CASSYYAGGQGEQFF
TRBD1	TRBJ1-2	TRBV20-1	-	TGCAGTGCCAGTGGTACAGGGGGCGCGGGGGGCTACACCTTC	CSASGTGGAGGYTF
-	TRBJ2-6	TRBV5-1	-	TGCGCCAGCAGCCCCGGGGCCCCCTTAAGGAACTCTGGGGCCAACGTCCTGACTTTC	CASSPGAPLRNSGANVLTF
-	TRBJ1-1	TRBV7-9	-	TGTGCCAGCAGCCAACCCGGGACTGAAGCTTTCTTT	CASSQPGTEAFF
TRBD1	TRBJ1-1	TRBV5-1	-	TGCGCCAGCAGCTTTCGACAGGGTATGAACACTGAAGCTTTCTTT	CASSFRQGMNTEAFF
-	TRBJ1-1	TRBV5-6	-	TGTGCCAGCAGTCTCCGCCCTGGGAGTGAAGCTTTCTTT	CASSLRPGSEAFF
TRBD2	TRBJ2-7	TRBV19	-	TGTGCCAGTAGTATAGGTGGAGGGGAGGGCTACGAGCAGTACTTC	CASSIGGGEGYEQYF
-	TRBJ2-7	TRBV4-1	few	TGCGCCAGCAGCCAAGAAAAGGTCTTCAGTGTCGGCTACGAGCAGTACTTC	CASSQEKVFSVGYEQYF
-	TRBJ2-7	TRBV18	-	TGTGCCAGCTCACCAGGGAGGTCCTACGAGCAGTACTTC	CASSPGRSYEQYF
TRBD1	TRBJ1-1	TRBV3-1/TRBV3-2	-	TGTGCCAGCAGCCAACTTAGAGGACAGGGGGCTCACACTGAAGCTTTCTTT	CASSQLRGQGAHTEAFF
TRBD2	TRBJ2-7	TRBV6-2/TRBV6-3	-	TGTGCCAGCAGTTACCCACTAGCGGGAGCCCCCTACGAGCAGTACTTC	CASSYPLAGAPYEQYF
-	TRBJ1-6	TRBV4-3	once	TGCGCCAGCAGCCAAGATTCGGGCGGGGGTAATTCACCCCTCCACTTT	CASSQDSGGGNSPLHF
-	TRBJ2-2	TRBV6-6	once	TGTGCCAGCAGTTCCCTCGGACTAACCGGGGAGCTGTTTTTT	CASSSLGLTGELFF
-	TRBJ2-2	TRBV7-3	-	TGTGCCAGCAGCTTATATCAAGGCGCCGGGGAGCTGTTTTTT	CASSLYQGAGELFF
-	TRBJ1-1	TRBV15	-	TGTGCCACCAGCGGAGCGGGGTCATATGAAGCTTTCTTT	CATSGAGSYEAFF
TRBD1	TRBJ1-2	TRBV5-6	-	TGTGCCAGCAGCTTGTTCGACAGGGACGGTGGTGGCTACACCTTC	CASSLFDRDGGGYTF
-	TRBJ2-3	TRBV9	-	TGTGCCAGCAGCGTAGGTGGGGGTAGCACAGATACGCAGTATTTT	CASSVGGGSTDTQYF
-	TRBJ2-3	TRBV4-2	-	TGTGCCAGCAGCACCTCCCGAGGCCTCGGAGATACGCAGTATTTT	CASSTSRGLGDTQYF
-	TRBJ2-7	TRBV2	-	TGTGCCAGCTTCAGGGACCCCTACGAGCAGTACTTC	CASFRDPYEQYF
-	TRBJ1-2	TRBV28	once	TGTGCCAGCAGTTTTGGGTTTCAGAGACACTATGGCTACACCTTC	CASSFGFQRHYGYTF
TRBD1	TRBJ1-2	TRBV7-3	few	TGTGCCAGCAGCTTATATGCCCCACAGGGGGCGGGTGATGGCTACACCTTC	CASSLYAPQGAGDGYTF
TRBD2	TRBJ2-1	TRBV4-3	once	TGCGCCAGCAGCCAAGATGGCGCTAGCGGATACAATGAGCAGTTCTTC	CASSQDGASGYNEQFF
TRBD1	TRBJ1-6	TRBV5-1	-	TGCGCCAGCAGCGGTTCAGGGGGCATGGGGAATTCACCCCTCCACTTT	CASSGSGGMGNSPLHF
TRBD2	TRBJ2-3	TRBV6-6	-	TGTGCCAGCAGTCGGACAGGAGCGGGAGGGCGCGGAGATACGCAGTATTTT	CASSRTGAGGRGDTQYF
TRBD1	TRBJ2-7	TRBV6-2/TRBV6-3	-	TGTGCCAGCAGTTACAATCGCTTTGGACAGGTGGTCTACGAGCAGTACTTC	CASSYNRFGQVVYEQYF
-	TRBJ2-7	TRBV19	-	TGTGCCAGTAGTAAGGACCCCGGGACAAAAAAGTACTTC	CASSKDPGTKKYF
-	TRBJ2-2	TRBV2	-	TGTGCCAGCACCCTGGAACCTGGGCCCGGGGAGCTGTTTTTT	CASTLEPGPGELFF
-	TRBJ2-5	TRBV5-1	-	TGCGCCAGCGCCCGGAAGGAGACCCAGTACTTC	CASARKETQYF
-	TRBJ2-1	TRBV6-5	-	TGTGCCAGCACTCCGACAGGAGGAAGGGGGGGTGAGCAGTTCTTC	CASTPTGGRGGEQFF
-	TRBJ1-1	TRBV7-8	-	TGTGCCAGCAGCTTAGCCATACAGGGCACTGAAGCTTTCTTT	CASSLAIQGTEAFF
-	TRBJ2-2	TRBV25-1	-	TGTGCCAGCAGTGAGGCGCGCGGGAAGGAGGCCGGGGAGCTGTTTTTT	CASSEARGKEAGELFF
TRBD1	TRBJ1-5	TRBV19	-	TGTGCCAGTAGTATTGATCGACAGGGCCCTTATAGCAATCAGCCCCAGCATTTT	CASSIDRQGPYSNQPQHF
TRBD2	TRBJ2-7	TRBV6-2/TRBV6-3	-	TGTGCCAGCAGTCGCTCCTTCCGACTAGCGGAAATAGGGGAGCAGTACTTC	CASSRSFRLAEIGEQYF
TRBD1	TRBJ1-1	TRBV30	-	TGTGCCTGGGACTTGGGACAGCTAAACACTGAAGCTTTCTTT	CAWDLGQLNTEAFF
-	TRBJ1-2	TRBV6-2/TRBV6-3	-	TGTGCCAGCAGTTACTCCTCCCGGGGGGCCGATGGCTACACCTTC	CASSYSSRGADGYTF
-	TRBJ2-1	TRBV4-3	-	TGCGCCAGCAGCCAACGGCTGGATAGCTCCTACAATGAGCAGTTCTTC	CASSQRLDSSYNEQFF
TRBD1	TRBJ2-5	TRBV7-8	-	TGTGCCAGCAGCTTAGAACCGGGACAGGGATACTCCTACCAAGAGACCCAGTACTTC	CASSLEPGQGYSYQETQYF
-	TRBJ1-5	TRBV6-6	-	TGTGCCAGCAGTTACAGGGGCAATCAGCCCCAGCATTTT	CASSYRGNQPQHF
-	TRBJ2-7	TRBV27	-	TGTGCCAGCAGTTCATCGGGACCCTCCTACGAGCAGTACTTC	CASSSSGPSYEQYF
-	TRBJ1-2	TRBV2	-	TGTGCCAGCAGTGAGGGGGTCACTAACTATGGCTACACCTTC	CASSEGVTNYGYTF
-	TRBJ2-2	TRBV7-2	-	TGTGCCAGCACGAAACAGGGTCTGGGCACCGGGGAGCTGTTTTTT	CASTKQGLGTGELFF
-	TRBJ1-4	TRBV4-3	-	TGCGCCAGCAGCCAAGAGCCCACAAATGAAAAACTGTTTTTT	CASSQEPTNEKLFF
TRBD1	TRBJ1-6	TRBV19	-	TGTGCCAGTTTAAGGGACAGCTATTCACCCCTCCACTTT	CASLRDSYSPLHF
-	TRBJ1-3	TRBV4-3	-	TGCGCCAGCAGCCAAGATCTTCTGGGTACGGGAAACACCATATATTTT	CASSQDLLGTGNTIYF
-	TRBJ1-1	TRBV7-9	-	TGTGCCAGCAGCTTATCAGGCGGATTGAACACTGAAGCTTTCTTT	CASSLSGGLNTEAFF
TRBD2	TRBJ2-1	TRBV11-2	-	TGTGCCAGCAGCTTGGGGAGGGTCAATGAGCAGTTCTTC	CASSLGRVNEQFF
-	TRBJ2-3	TRBV24-1	-	TGTGCCACCAGTGATTTATGCCTAGCCCAACACGATACGCAGTATTTT	CATSDLCLAQHDTQYF
-	TRBJ1-5	TRBV6-5	-	TGTGCCAGCAGTTCGAACAGGGTCAATCAGCCCCAGCATTTT	CASSSNRVNQPQHF
-	TRBJ1-4	TRBV7-8	-	TGTGCCAGCAGGTTGAATCCAACTAATGAAAAACTGTTTTTT	CASRLNPTNEKLFF
TRBD2	TRBJ2-2	TRBV30	-	TGTGCCTGGAGTCCGAAAGGGACTACGAACACCGGGGAGCTGTTTTTT	CAWSPKGTTNTGELFF
-	TRBJ2-3	TRBV15	once	TGTGCCACCAGCAGGACTCGAGGGGTGGCAGATACGCAGTATTTT	CATSRTRGVADTQYF
-	TRBJ1-4	TRBV3-1/TRBV3-2	-	TGTGCCAGCAGCCAAGCGGACAGAGAGCGTGAAAAACTGTTTTTT	CASSQADREREKLFF